The text below deals with one T cell receptor (beta chain). The CDR3 loop spans 15 amino acids. Trimming cost V 5 bases and J 5 bases; bases outside gene matches: 12. The source of the sample is a study of control samples from healthy donors and cancer patients. This table comes from immunoSEQ multiplex PCR, and its TCRdb copy is limited to in-frame clones, with some not included. Among 150,000 to 200,000 clones listed, over 85% were seen once. The TCR originated in a man aged 30-40 years in good health. The sequenced material came from blood. This sequence joins TRBV5-3 and TRBJ1-2; 7 bases map to TRBD1. TRBV5-3 has ORF status, its function being uncertain. The CDR3 DNA follows: TGTGCCAGAAGACACGGACCCAGGGGGGGTTATGGCTACACCTTC. Amino acid sequence: CARRHGPRGGYGYTF.